This T cell receptor (beta chain) was sequenced in a study of cytomegalovirus exposure and HLA in healthy donors (TCRdb year 2017). Broadly, across the study: According to an earlier analysis of a few hundred of the donors, about 179 million T cells yielded 120 million or so unique TCR beta sequences and approximately 300 Gb of sequence data. Donor age, sex, ethnicity and CMV serostatus were compiled alongside the repertoire data. The study aimed to test whether signatures of past pathogen exposure could be identified by cataloging public T cell receptors. A later genetic analysis took genome-wide SNP genotypes for about 55% of the 666 donors and used that subset as a discovery cohort. Typing coverage varied by locus: roughly 629-630 donors for A, B, C, DRB1 and DQB1; more than 500 for DQA1; approximately 610 for DPA1; under 490 for DPB1. Rather than drawing on any new phenotypic data, the later analysis identified candidate immune exposures from TCR beta sequences and the way those sequences occurred across donors. Five DR-DQ haplotypes were treated as single units for association and clustering because of strong linkage in the cohort. To predict cytomegalovirus infection status, the study combined high-throughput TCR immunosequencing, statistical association of individual TCRs with disease status, and machine learning. Of the 350 to 400 genotyped donors, 65% to 90% fell in the genetic ancestry cluster associated with self-reported Caucasian donors. The study used immunosequencing to profile the T cell repertoires of several hundred subjects and linked those repertoires to cytomegalovirus serostatus. To study patterns of TCR occurrence, a later analysis re-analyzed previously published TCR beta repertoires from under 750 donors and added high-resolution HLA genotyping. All discovery cohort repertoires had been generated on a single sequencing platform. On average, around 230,000 unique TCR beta nucleotide sequences were sequenced per donor among about 400 genotyped donors of the cohort, with roughly 18% of those sequences being non-productive. An early release that covered some 640 HLA-typed donors contained approximately 290 gigabases of sequencing data and 75 million to 100 million unique TCR sequences. Class I and class II HLA loci were covered by the typing at four-digit resolution. In an earlier analysis of roughly 600 of the donors, high-throughput TCR beta sequencing was used to judge whether each TCR beta V gene segment behaved as functional or pseudogenic. Besides the first cohort of roughly 700 subjects, a separate validation cohort made up of some 110 different subjects was used.

The cohort consisted of 670 or so healthy bone marrow donors. At the time of sampling, every cohort member was nominally healthy, though immune exposures that went unrecorded were likely present. The donor tested CMV seropositive, placing the donor among the approximately 290 seropositive members of the cohort. Each donor provided a peripheral blood sample, and peripheral blood mononuclear cells were used for TCR beta sequencing. Genomic DNA extraction from the blood cell samples was performed with the Qiagen DNeasy Blood Extraction Kit. V is pared back by 3 bases and J by 6 bases, with 19 bases lying between the germline termini. CDR1 and CDR2, looked up from the germline V gene (reference sequence), are SGHNT and YYREEE. The CDR3, cysteine through phenylalanine, is 15 amino acids long. Only CDR3 DNA remains: 45 bases, in frame from the first base. Receptor libraries were prepared by the immunoSEQ multiplex PCR assay. A mixture of 60 forward primers for TCR Vbeta segments and 13 reverse primers for TCR Jbeta segments was used in the multiplex PCR. A multiplex PCR assay on genomic DNA amplified the CDR3 region of rearranged TCR beta genes. The amplified TCR beta libraries were sequenced on the Illumina HiSeq System as 87-base-pair reads. On the study's bioinformatics: In a later analysis, some 80 million unique TCR beta chains were counted across the roughly 610 repertoires, and some 10 million of these chains were shared by at least two donors. Raw reads were error-corrected and collapsed into unique sequences with a nearest-neighbor algorithm that merged closely related sequences to remove PCR and sequencing errors. Alignment of CDR3 sequences to IMGT reference sequences was used to assign V, D and J gene segments. For a sequence to be retained, a match of at least six nucleotides was required to both a V gene segment and a J gene segment. Rearrangements were classified as productive when the CDR3 lacked stop codons and remained in frame with V and J, and all other rearrangements were classified as non-productive. Following IMGT convention, CDR3 was defined as the stretch from the second conserved V-encoded cysteine to the conserved J-encoded phenylalanine. In an earlier analysis of more than 550 of the donors, sequences lacking an unambiguous match to a single V gene segment were excluded. An earlier analysis of 450 to 650 of the donors called V segments functional above 56.7% productive rearrangements and segregating when the between-donor standard deviation exceeded 5%. To diagnose cytomegalovirus status from the catalog of TCR beta chain sequences, a statistical classification framework was built. In a later analysis, TCR nucleotide sequences were compared against IMGT/GENE-DB human TR gene sequences so that V and J genes could be assigned. In a later analysis, CDR3 sequences and most-parsimonious VDJ recombination scenarios were assigned using the TCRdist pipeline. In a later analysis, each TCR beta chain was defined by its CDR3 amino acid sequence together with its V-gene family, and reads lacking a unique V-gene family were excluded. A later analysis removed 600 or so highly shared, low-generation-probability nucleotide sequences to deal with suspected cross-contamination and a sequencing artifact. For each public chain, a later analysis derived a clonal expansion index from normalized ranks of inferred template counts within each repertoire. In a later analysis, generation probabilities were computed using a VDJ recombination model fitted to out-of-frame rearrangements, and the results were checked against IGoR. Hypergeometric tests were used in a later analysis to score TCR-TCR, TCR-HLA and TCR-CMV co-occurrence, with a repertoire-size bias correction applied to the TCR pairs. In a later analysis, false discovery rates were estimated by permuting HLA or CMV assignments 20 times. In a later analysis, co-occurring TCRs were grouped with DBSCAN, and TCRdist sequence similarity was added when clustering was performed within HLA-allele-positive subsets. Repertoires with fewer than 30,000 or more than 120,000 public chains, plus five repertoires with anomalous nucleotide sharing, were excluded from co-occurrence clustering. Not all clones reach the TCRdb copy of this immuneACCESS table, which keeps in-frame sequences only. Checked studies attribute under half of the gap to unresolved V genes and leave the rest unexplained. V and J calls and clone size are given by that table; D and trimming were obtained from the DNA. The sample includes about 140,000 clones, with just under 85% observed a single time. The top ten clonotypes cover less than 1.5% of the sample.

This clone has only a few counts. Its target antigen remains unknown. No clone much larger than this one lies a single base away; base qualities are absent. Overall results and qualifications from the work: Only TCR beta chains were sequenced in this cohort, and the absence of alpha or paired-chain data limited detectable features. About 17 rarely observed V segments, including chromosome 9 orphons, were excluded from the earlier analysis of about 600 of the donors because counts were too low. The presence/absence analyses assumed that sequencing depth was roughly uniform across donors, and that assumption may not be true. Specific HLA alleles were associated with 16,951 TCR beta sequences at a false discovery rate of 0.05 in a later analysis. The classifier was reported to diagnose cytomegalovirus status with high specificity and sensitivity in both the original and validation cohorts. In a later genetic analysis, a missense DCLRE1C variant was associated with V-gene and J-gene trimming of TCR beta chains, and the association was replicated in an independent cohort. A cluster of highly shared sequence variants was judged likely to represent a technical artifact of the sequencing pipeline. While some public TCRs were present in many individuals, most TCR sequences turned up only very rarely across donors. In vitro tests confirmed that a few of the cytomegalovirus-associated TCR beta chains recognize cytomegalovirus antigens. A further reported finding was that TCR beta sequences accurately predicted the HLA-A and HLA-B alleles for most subjects in the first cohort. Because some donors lacked HLA typing at each locus, the association tests relied only on the typed subset. Broadly in line with IMGT annotations, most TCR beta V segments showed up in productive rearrangements about 90% or about 30% of the time in an earlier analysis of 450 to 750 of the donors. A later analysis found that HLA-associated TCR beta chains were more clonally expanded and had lower generation probabilities than equally common non-associated chains. The 87-base-pair reads could not distinguish some IMGT-functional V segments, including TRBV6-2 and TRBV6-3, so those segments were excluded. Linkage disequilibrium might explain the correlated functional status among segregating V segments, but an unknown experimental factor could not be ruled out. A later analysis found that TCR association rates varied across HLA loci, with DRB1 alleles showing the most associated TCRs and HLA-C alleles the fewest. It was suggested by the authors that the approach could potentially be generalized to other disease states and immunological phenotypes. The study gave a list of roughly 150 TCR beta chains associated with cytomegalovirus. CMV serostatus was the only immune exposure information available for the cohort. A later analysis found that most CMV-associated TCR beta chains appeared HLA-restricted, with HLA associations seemingly driven largely by CMV exposure. According to a later analysis, parvovirus B19, influenza, CMV and Epstein-Barr virus appeared linked to several top co-occurrence clusters. Strong co-occurrence of HLA alleles, especially DR and DQ, made assigning TCR associations to individual alleles difficult. In a later genetic analysis, fewer N-insertions in productive TCRs were reported among donors in an Asian-associated ancestry cluster than the roughly 700-donor mean.

The chain employs TRBV5-4 and TRBJ2-7; TRBD1 is possibly the D segment (6 matching bases). The sample taken for sequencing was PBMCs. The TCR originated in a man aged 25-45 years in good health and CMV-seropositive. The bases read TGTGCCAGCAGCTCCGACAGGAGGAGTTATGGCGAGCAGTACTTC. The translation is CASSSDRRSYGEQYF. The full variable domain, with segments outside the CDR3 supplied by the reference TRBV5-4 and TRBJ2-7 proteins, appears as ETGVTQSPTHLIKTRGQQVTLRCSSQSGHNTVSWYQQALGQGPQFIFQYYREEENGRGNFPPRFSGLQFPNYSSELNVNALELDDSALYLCASSSDRRSYGEQYFGPGTRLTVT.